This entry lists 4 T cell receptor beta chains sequenced from one sample in a study of identical twins. TCRdb itself ran the 5' RACE reads through MiXCR, one entry per CDR3 protein. This table has around 960,000 distinct CDR3 sequences, about 12% appearing once. In addition, the sample was reused for a study of yellow fever vaccine responses in identical twins.

Sequenced: PBMCs. The receptors derive from a woman younger than 30 in good health.

This clonotype was picked up a small number of times. The V and J genes are TRBV10-3 and TRBJ2-3; TRBD2 matches 9 bases. Trimming at V came to 7 bases and at J to 0 bases, leaving 5 bases not matched to a gene. This CDR3 has 15 residues. CDR1 and CDR2 (germline): ENHRY, SYGVKD. The CDR3 spells CAINLAGASTDTQYF. In DNA, the CDR3 is TGTGCCATCAATTTAGCGGGGGCAAGCACAGATACGCAGTATTTT.

The sample holds a few counts of this clonotype. This chain connects TRBV12-3 or TRBV12-4 to TRBJ2-7, with 10 bases aligning to TRBD1. Trimming removed 5 bases from V and 2 bases from J; junction bases left unmatched: 12. The CDR3 length is 17 residues. The CDR3 DNA is TGTGCCAGCAGTCTCTCTCCTTTGGGACAGGGGCCCTACGAGCAGTACTTC. Translation: CASSLSPLGQGPYEQYF.

In this sample, this clonotype turned up a few times. The chain links TRBV20-1 to TRBJ2-2, with a possible D match to TRBD1 (6 bases). The CDR3 length is 16 residues. V dropped 6 bases and J dropped 1 base, with 18 bases sitting between them. Germline V gene lookup returns CDR1 DFQATT and CDR2 SNEGSKA (reference sequence). As DNA, the CDR3 is TGCAGTGCCGCAACCAGGGGTTGGAGGAACACCGGGGAGCTGTTTTTT. Residues: CSAATRGWRNTGELFF.

This rearrangement joins TRBV5-1 to TRBJ2-2; 10 bases are shared with TRBD1. Trimming took 7 bases from V and 6 from J; bases not matched to a gene: 15. Looked up from germline, CDR1 is SGHRS and CDR2 is YFSETQ. CDR3 size: 17 residues. CDR3 nucleotide sequence: TGCGCCAGCGGGCCCTCCTATCTGGGACAGGGGTCCGGGGAGCTGTTTTTT. Translating gives CASGPSYLGQGSGELFF.